This T cell receptor beta chain derives from a study of metastatic and nonmetastatic thyroid tumors. All patients were treatment-naive before thyroid surgery. This CDR3 spans 17 amino acids. Trimming cost V 7 bases and J 9 bases; bases outside gene matches: 16. CDR1 and CDR2 (germline): SGHRS, YFSETQ. This clone was detected ten times or more. TCRdb re-analyzed the PCR reads through MiXCR. Of roughly 55,000 clones in the sample, around 15% were seen once. The origin of this receptor is a male donor with papillary thyroid cancer or a benign thyroid nodule (not recorded which). Some clones in this sample may be carry-over from other donors' samples. The sequenced sample consisted of blood. This chain uses TRBV5-1 with TRBJ2-1; 13 bases align to TRBD2. The CDR3 nucleotides are TGCGCCAGCGCCTCTACCACTAGCGGGAGGGGGCAGGTTGAGCAGTTCTTC. The encoded protein is CASASTTSGRGQVEQFF.